The entry below describes one TCR beta chain. Its target is unknown. In the PCR, 60 Vbeta and 13 Jbeta primers were used. The protocol was immunoSEQ multiplex PCR, while the TCRdb copy is restricted to in-frame clones and leaves out a portion. The sample includes more than 110,000 clones, about 80% seen only once; the top ten take roughly 4.7%. This sample was included in a study of cytomegalovirus exposure and HLA in healthy donors. Regarding the study as a whole: It emerged from a later analysis that several of the most significant clusters appeared to be linked to common viral pathogens. Confirmation was obtained in vitro that a few CMV-associated chains are specific for CMV antigens. The investigators catalogued 164 TCR beta chains as cytomegalovirus-associated.

Per the germline V gene, CDR1 is LGHNA and CDR2 is YSLEER. The V end was cut by 1 base, the J end by 7 bases, with 10 bases between. The CDR3 has 13 amino acids. Sequencing was performed on PBMCs. The origin of this receptor is a male donor in good health and CMV-seronegative. The chain is built from TRBV4-3 and TRBJ1-2; D remains ambiguous. CDR3 region: CASSQGVWSGYTF. CDR3 bases: TGCGCCAGCAGCCAAGGGGTCTGGAGTGGCTACACCTTC.